The clone carrying this TCR beta chain was counted between two and nine times. Its matching antigen is unknown. The source of the sample is a study of T-cell memory formation after mild COVID-19. Study information: Clustering of TCRs was largely donor specific.

Whole-study findings and limits: Contracting CD4+ clones were located mainly in CM and EM, and CD8+ clones in EMRA. In second-wave clones peaking day 37, SARS-CoV-2 specificity remained unconfirmed. Clones that contracted from day 15 to 85 had balanced CD4/CD8; later expanders were CD4+ biased.

The germline V gene encodes CDR1 SEHNR and CDR2 FQNEAQ (reference sequence). Unmatched junction bases numbered 8, after V lost 0 bases and J lost 8 bases. This CDR3 has 16 amino acids. MiXCR, applied by TCRdb to the 5' RACE reads, yields one record per CDR3 protein. The sample consists of 580,000 or so distinct CDR3 sequences, roughly 17% of them appearing once. Sequenced material: PBMCs or a T cell subset sorted from them (not recorded which). This TCR came from an adult woman who had mild COVID-19 (a few samples of this study predate the infection). Cell type and time point are not known. The chain has TRBV7-9 and TRBJ2-1, with TRBD2 matching 9 bases. CDR3 DNA sequence: TGTGCCAGCAGCTTAGCAGCGGGAGGAATCTTTCATGAGCAGTTCTTC. It codes for CASSLAAGGIFHEQFF.